The rows below give T cell receptor beta chains drawn from one sample of a study of CD4 T cells in relation to SARS-CoV-2 and coronaviruses. Some clones are missing from TCRdb's copy, which holds only in-frame ones; the method was immunoSEQ multiplex PCR. The data contain 15,000 to 20,000 clones, almost 75% of them seen just once; the ten biggest clones take up about a fifth. Their antigen targets remain unknown. Sequenced material: CD4+ T cells from PBMCs, cultured in vitro. These receptors all stem from a human donor in good health. Both conserved end residues are part of each CDR3. The order of the fields is clone size, J gene, V gene, CDR3 length, D gene, CDR3 DNA, CDR3 protein. A D gene is named only where the DNA matches it firmly. Clone size is not always given. Where it is, it says once, few, many or a class for expanded clones.

abundance: -; j_gene: TRBJ1-6; v_gene: TRBV25-1; len: 16; d_gene: -; CDR3nt: TGTGCCAGCAGTGAGGCATGGGGCGCGCTCAATTCACCCCTCCACTTT; CDR3aa: CASSEAWGALNSPLHF
abundance: -; j_gene: TRBJ1-6; v_gene: TRBV23-1; len: 17; d_gene: -; CDR3nt: TGCGCCACCGGAAGTGTACTCGAGAGCTCCTATAATTCACCCCTCCACTTT; CDR3aa: CATGSVLESSYNSPLHF
abundance: few; j_gene: TRBJ1-6; v_gene: TRBV7-2; len: 16; d_gene: -; CDR3nt: TGTGCCAGCAGCTCCCTTTACAGCTCCTATAATTCACCCCTCCACTTT; CDR3aa: CASSSLYSSYNSPLHF
abundance: -; j_gene: TRBJ2-1; v_gene: TRBV11-3; len: 18; d_gene: TRBD2; CDR3nt: TGTGCCAGCAGCTTAACGGGGCCCCTAGCGGGAGGGTCGTATGAGCAGTTCTTC; CDR3aa: CASSLTGPLAGGSYEQFF
abundance: -; j_gene: TRBJ2-5; v_gene: TRBV12-3/TRBV12-4; len: 9; d_gene: -; CDR3nt: TGTGCCAGCAGGGAGACCCAGTACTTC; CDR3aa: CASRETQYF
abundance: -; j_gene: TRBJ2-7; v_gene: TRBV10-3; len: 13; d_gene: TRBD1; CDR3nt: TGTGCCATCAGCGGGACAGGGTCCTACGAGCAGTACTTC; CDR3aa: CAISGTGSYEQYF
abundance: -; j_gene: TRBJ1-6; v_gene: TRBV4-3; len: 19; d_gene: TRBD1; CDR3nt: TGCGCCAGCAGCCGCCGGAGGTCAGGGGGAAGCTCCTATAATTCACCCCTCCACTTT; CDR3aa: CASSRRRSGGSSYNSPLHF
abundance: -; j_gene: TRBJ1-1; v_gene: TRBV19; len: 14; d_gene: TRBD1; CDR3nt: TGTGCCAGTAGTGAACAGGGGAGGGGGACTGAAGCTTTCTTT; CDR3aa: CASSEQGRGTEAFF
abundance: few; j_gene: TRBJ1-5; v_gene: TRBV2; len: 16; d_gene: TRBD1; CDR3nt: TGTGCCAGCAGTACCGGGACAGTCCTTAGCAATCAGCCCCAGCATTTT; CDR3aa: CASSTGTVLSNQPQHF
abundance: -; j_gene: TRBJ2-5; v_gene: TRBV6-5; len: 14; d_gene: TRBD1; CDR3nt: TGTGCCAGCAGTTGGGACAGGGGAGCAGAGACCCAGTACTTC; CDR3aa: CASSWDRGAETQYF
abundance: -; j_gene: TRBJ1-1; v_gene: TRBV19; len: 15; d_gene: TRBD1; CDR3nt: TGTACCAGTAGTCCGGGGACAGGGGAGGCCACTGAAGCTTTCTTT; CDR3aa: CTSSPGTGEATEAFF
abundance: -; j_gene: TRBJ1-5; v_gene: TRBV6-5; len: 14; d_gene: -; CDR3nt: TGTGCCAGCAGTTTTAGCAGTAGCAATCAGCCCCAGCATTTT; CDR3aa: CASSFSSSNQPQHF
abundance: -; j_gene: TRBJ1-1; v_gene: TRBV5-6; len: 14; d_gene: -; CDR3nt: TGTGCCAGCAGCTTTCGCGCCACGAACACTGAAGCTTTCTTT; CDR3aa: CASSFRATNTEAFF
abundance: few; j_gene: TRBJ1-1; v_gene: TRBV5-4; len: 14; d_gene: TRBD1; CDR3nt: TGTGCCAGCAGCTCCAGGGGGATTGGGACTGAAGCTTTCTTT; CDR3aa: CASSSRGIGTEAFF
abundance: -; j_gene: TRBJ2-3; v_gene: TRBV29-1; len: 12; d_gene: TRBD1; CDR3nt: TGCAGCGTTCTTGGGACAGCAGATACGCAGTATTTT; CDR3aa: CSVLGTADTQYF
abundance: -; j_gene: TRBJ2-3; v_gene: TRBV19; len: 14; d_gene: TRBD1; CDR3nt: TGTGCCAGTAGTAGGGACAGTAGCACAGATACGCAGTATTTT; CDR3aa: CASSRDSSTDTQYF
abundance: -; j_gene: TRBJ2-6; v_gene: TRBV18; len: 15; d_gene: TRBD1; CDR3nt: TGTGCCAGCTCACTTGGACAGGCCGAAGCCAACGTCCTGACTTTC; CDR3aa: CASSLGQAEANVLTF
abundance: few; j_gene: TRBJ1-3; v_gene: TRBV7-2; len: 16; d_gene: -; CDR3nt: TGTGCCAGCAGCTTAATGGCGGAGGGGTTAGGAAACACCATATATTTT; CDR3aa: CASSLMAEGLGNTIYF
abundance: -; j_gene: TRBJ1-5; v_gene: TRBV3-1/TRBV3-2; len: 13; d_gene: -; CDR3nt: TGTGCCAGCAGCCAGGGGCTTGGTCAGCCCCAGCATTTT; CDR3aa: CASSQGLGQPQHF
abundance: -; j_gene: TRBJ2-1; v_gene: TRBV7-6; len: 15; d_gene: -; CDR3nt: TGTGCCAGCAGCTTAGGGGCCAGCTCCTACAATGAGCAGTTCTTC; CDR3aa: CASSLGASSYNEQFF
abundance: -; j_gene: TRBJ2-1; v_gene: TRBV2; len: 17; d_gene: -; CDR3nt: TGTGCCAGCAGATCTGCCACCGGGACTTTTGTCCACAATGAGCAGTTCTTC; CDR3aa: CASRSATGTFVHNEQFF
abundance: -; j_gene: TRBJ1-5; v_gene: TRBV7-8; len: 17; d_gene: -; CDR3nt: TGTGCCAGCAGCTTAGGAAGGGTAGATTATAGCAATCAGCCCCAGCATTTT; CDR3aa: CASSLGRVDYSNQPQHF
abundance: -; j_gene: TRBJ2-1; v_gene: TRBV12-3/TRBV12-4; len: 13; d_gene: -; CDR3nt: TGTGCCAGCAGCCGCGACACCTACAATGAGCAGTTCTTC; CDR3aa: CASSRDTYNEQFF
abundance: -; j_gene: TRBJ2-7; v_gene: TRBV7-2; len: 15; d_gene: -; CDR3nt: TGTGCCAGCAGCTTACATGAGGGAGCAACCTACGAGCAGTACTTC; CDR3aa: CASSLHEGATYEQYF
abundance: -; j_gene: TRBJ1-2; v_gene: TRBV25-1; len: 12; d_gene: -; CDR3nt: TGTGCCAGCAGTGAATCTCTATATGGCTACACCTTC; CDR3aa: CASSESLYGYTF
abundance: -; j_gene: TRBJ2-1; v_gene: TRBV11-2; len: 14; d_gene: -; CDR3nt: TGTGCCAGCAGCTTAGGGTCGGGGGTCGGTGAGCAGTTCTTC; CDR3aa: CASSLGSGVGEQFF
abundance: -; j_gene: TRBJ2-3; v_gene: TRBV4-3; len: 19; d_gene: TRBD2; CDR3nt: TGCGCCAGCAGCCAAGGGATTCGTTGGCGGGAGGAGAGCACAGATACGCAGTATTTT; CDR3aa: CASSQGIRWREESTDTQYF
abundance: -; j_gene: TRBJ2-1; v_gene: TRBV5-1; len: 15; d_gene: TRBD1; CDR3nt: TGCGCCAGCGGGCAAGGGACAGGGGGTGAGGATGAGCAGTTCTTC; CDR3aa: CASGQGTGGEDEQFF
abundance: once; j_gene: TRBJ1-4; v_gene: TRBV9; len: 15; d_gene: TRBD1; CDR3nt: TGTGCCAGCAGCCCTCGGACAGGTCATGGTGAAAAACTGTTTTTT; CDR3aa: CASSPRTGHGEKLFF
abundance: once; j_gene: TRBJ1-1; v_gene: TRBV28; len: 14; d_gene: -; CDR3nt: TGTGCCAGCACTACAGGGTGGCCCTCACTTGAAGCTTTCTTT; CDR3aa: CASTTGWPSLEAFF
abundance: few; j_gene: TRBJ2-7; v_gene: TRBV6-1; len: 13; d_gene: -; CDR3nt: TGTGCCAGCAGTGACAGGGTCTCCTACGAGCAGTACTTC; CDR3aa: CASSDRVSYEQYF
abundance: -; j_gene: TRBJ1-6; v_gene: TRBV5-6; len: 16; d_gene: TRBD1; CDR3nt: TGTGCCAGCAGCATCCGGACAGGGGGCTCTAATTCACCCCTCCACTTT; CDR3aa: CASSIRTGGSNSPLHF
abundance: -; j_gene: TRBJ2-3; v_gene: TRBV7-9; len: 15; d_gene: TRBD1; CDR3nt: TGTGCCAGCAGCCCAGTTGGACAGGGTGGGGATACGCAGTATTTT; CDR3aa: CASSPVGQGGDTQYF
abundance: -; j_gene: TRBJ2-7; v_gene: TRBV29-1; len: 14; d_gene: -; CDR3nt: TGCAGCGTCATCCCAAACTGGGGAGTCGGCGAGCAGTACTTC; CDR3aa: CSVIPNWGVGEQYF
abundance: -; j_gene: TRBJ2-5; v_gene: TRBV19; len: 13; d_gene: TRBD1; CDR3nt: TGTGCCAGTAGTGAAGGGGGCCGAGAGACCCAGTACTTC; CDR3aa: CASSEGGRETQYF
abundance: -; j_gene: TRBJ2-2; v_gene: TRBV19; len: 15; d_gene: -; CDR3nt: TGTGCCAGTAGTATCCGGTGGGGGTCTTCCGGGGAGCTGTTTTTT; CDR3aa: CASSIRWGSSGELFF
abundance: -; j_gene: TRBJ2-3; v_gene: TRBV3-1/TRBV3-2; len: 12; d_gene: -; CDR3nt: TGTGCCAGCAGCCAAGGGTTAGATACGCAGTATTTT; CDR3aa: CASSQGLDTQYF
abundance: once; j_gene: TRBJ2-1; v_gene: TRBV19; len: 13; d_gene: TRBD2; CDR3nt: TGTGCCAGTAGTATAGAGCGGGGGGATGAGCAGTTCTTC; CDR3aa: CASSIERGDEQFF
abundance: -; j_gene: TRBJ2-2; v_gene: TRBV11-1; len: 16; d_gene: TRBD2; CDR3nt: TGTGCCAGCAGCTTAACACTAGCGGGATCCACCGGGGAGCTGTTTTTT; CDR3aa: CASSLTLAGSTGELFF
abundance: once; j_gene: TRBJ1-2; v_gene: TRBV7-2; len: 14; d_gene: TRBD1; CDR3nt: TGTGCCAGCAGCGTACAGGGGGCGTACTATGGCTACACCTTC; CDR3aa: CASSVQGAYYGYTF
abundance: few; j_gene: TRBJ2-2; v_gene: TRBV18; len: 15; d_gene: TRBD2; CDR3nt: TGTGCCAGCTCACCAAGGACTAGCGGACACGGGGAGCTGTTTTTT; CDR3aa: CASSPRTSGHGELFF
abundance: -; j_gene: TRBJ2-1; v_gene: TRBV28; len: 15; d_gene: -; CDR3nt: TGTGCCAGCAGTTTCTCCGCCCTCCCTGGCGATGAGCAGTTCTTC; CDR3aa: CASSFSALPGDEQFF
abundance: once; j_gene: TRBJ2-4; v_gene: TRBV7-9; len: 16; d_gene: TRBD1; CDR3nt: TGTGCCAGCAGCCACAGGGGGCCCGAGGCCAAAAACATTCAGTACTTC; CDR3aa: CASSHRGPEAKNIQYF
abundance: -; j_gene: TRBJ1-1; v_gene: TRBV5-1; len: 12; d_gene: -; CDR3nt: TGCGCCAGCAGCTTGGTAGGGACTGAAGCTTTCTTT; CDR3aa: CASSLVGTEAFF
abundance: once; j_gene: TRBJ2-5; v_gene: TRBV6-6; len: 15; d_gene: TRBD1; CDR3nt: TGTGCCAGCAGTTACTCGGTCAGGGGGCGGGAGACCCAGTACTTC; CDR3aa: CASSYSVRGRETQYF
abundance: -; j_gene: TRBJ1-2; v_gene: TRBV5-6; len: 11; d_gene: -; CDR3nt: TGTGCCAGCCGGGGCAACGCTGGCTACACCTTC; CDR3aa: CASRGNAGYTF
abundance: -; j_gene: TRBJ2-1; v_gene: TRBV6-2/TRBV6-3; len: 19; d_gene: TRBD2; CDR3nt: TGTGCCAGCAGTTCCACCCCCGGGACTAGCGGGAGCTCCTACAATGAGCAGTTCTTC; CDR3aa: CASSSTPGTSGSSYNEQFF
abundance: -; j_gene: TRBJ1-4; v_gene: TRBV19; len: 15; d_gene: TRBD1; CDR3nt: TGTGCCAGTAGTATAGCGGGACAGAAGAATGAAAAACTGTTTTTT; CDR3aa: CASSIAGQKNEKLFF
abundance: -; j_gene: TRBJ2-5; v_gene: TRBV3-1/TRBV3-2; len: 12; d_gene: -; CDR3nt: TGTGCCAGCAGCCAAAGAGCAGAGACCCAGTACTTC; CDR3aa: CASSQRAETQYF
abundance: -; j_gene: TRBJ1-1; v_gene: TRBV19; len: 16; d_gene: TRBD1; CDR3nt: TGTGCCAGTAGCAGTCCCGGGACAGGGGTGGTGACTGAAGCTTTCTTT; CDR3aa: CASSSPGTGVVTEAFF
abundance: -; j_gene: TRBJ2-1; v_gene: TRBV11-3; len: 14; d_gene: TRBD2; CDR3nt: TGTGCCAGCAGCTTAGCCGGACTAGCGGTTGAGCAGTTCTTC; CDR3aa: CASSLAGLAVEQFF
abundance: few; j_gene: TRBJ2-3; v_gene: TRBV24-1; len: 13; d_gene: -; CDR3nt: TGTGCCACCAGTGATACGGGGATCGGTACGCAGTATTTT; CDR3aa: CATSDTGIGTQYF
abundance: -; j_gene: TRBJ2-6; v_gene: TRBV3-1/TRBV3-2; len: 17; d_gene: TRBD2; CDR3nt: TGTGCCAGCAGCCAAGGGCTAGCGGGAGCTGGGGCCAACGTCCTGACTTTC; CDR3aa: CASSQGLAGAGANVLTF